The 26 T cell receptor beta chains listed next were all sequenced from one sample in a study of cytomegalovirus exposure and HLA in healthy donors. Profiling relied on immunoSEQ multiplex PCR, and the TCRdb table lists in-frame clones only, not all of them. The data hold about 140,000 clones, with roughly 86% observed a single time. The sequenced material came from PBMCs. These receptors were taken from a man between 18 and 29 years old in good health and CMV-seropositive.

The chain recombines TRBV14 with TRBJ2-1, with D perhaps TRBD2 (5 bases). Deletions cut 6 bases from V and 0 bases from J, with 9 bases between. Per the germline V gene, CDR1 is SGHDN and CDR2 is FVKESK. The CDR3 covers 14 residues. CDR3 loop: CASRRADSYNEQFF. The CDR3 nucleotides read TGTGCCAGCAGGAGGGCCGACTCCTACAATGAGCAGTTCTTC.

This chain joins TRBV5-1 and TRBJ1-1; maybe TRBD1 (5 bases). Trimming removed 0 bases from V and 2 bases from J, with 8 bases in between. This CDR3 spans 14 amino acids. Looked up from germline, CDR1 is SGHRS and CDR2 is YFSETQ. The CDR3 loop reads CASSLGQKNTEAFF. CDR3 sequence (DNA): TGCGCCAGCAGCTTGGGACAGAAAAACACTGAAGCTTTCTTT.

This clone has a single count. The genes are TRBV7-9 and TRBJ1-1; 7 bases align to TRBD1. The CDR3 sequence is 14 residues long. After removal of 5 bases from V and 2 bases from J, the junction contained 5 bases not matched to a gene. The germline V gene has CDR1 SEHNR and CDR2 FQNEAQ (reference sequence). The CDR3 DNA reads TGTGCCAGCAGCCAGGGACAGACAAACACTGAAGCTTTCTTT. Translated: CASSQGQTNTEAFF. Based on the CDR3 plus reference TRBV7-9 and TRBJ1-1, the full variable domain is DTGVSQNPRHKITKRGQNVTFRCDPISEHNRLYWYRQTLGQGPEFLTYFQNEAQLEKSRLLSDRFSAERPKGSFSTLEIQRTEQGDSAMYLCASSQGQTNTEAFFGQGTRLTVV.

This chain links TRBV9 with TRBJ2-1, with TRBD2 identical over 8 bases. Germline V gene sequence: CDR1 SGDLS, CDR2 YYNGEE. V was pared by 3 bases and J by 3 bases, with 8 bases of the junction left unmatched. This CDR3 comprises 16 residues. This CDR3 reads CASSGGIAGYYNEQFF. CDR3 nucleotides: TGTGCCAGCAGCGGGGGGATAGCGGGGTACTACAATGAGCAGTTCTTC.

The chain has TRBV15 and TRBJ1-1; D may be TRBD1 (6 bases). Trimming pared 2 bases from V and 1 base from J, leaving 17 bases between. CDR1 is LNHNV and CDR2 is YYDKDF in the germline V gene (reference sequence). This CDR3 is built from 17 residues. CDR3 amino acids: CATSRPLGQTANTEAFF. Written as DNA, the CDR3 is TGTGCCACCAGCAGACCCCTAGGACAGACAGCGAACACTGAAGCTTTCTTT.

Concerning this clone: This sample also contains other DNA sequences that code for the same CDR3. The V and J genes are TRBV5-6 and TRBJ2-7; a possible D gene is TRBD2 (5 bases). This CDR3 contains 13 residues. The germline V and J ends were trimmed by 4 bases and 1 base, with 9 bases remaining between them. CDR1 is SGHDT, CDR2 YYEEEE, per germline. This CDR3 reads CASSLGSSYEQYF. CDR3 DNA sequence: TGTGCCAGCAGCCTAGGGAGTTCCTACGAGCAGTACTTC.

The V and J genes are TRBV6-1 and TRBJ2-1; TRBD2 agrees at 11 bases. In germline, CDR1 is MNHNS, CDR2 SASEGT. The CDR3 is 16 residues long. The junction had 8 bases not matched to a gene; V was cut back by 2 bases and J by 8 bases. The CDR3 spells CASSETLAGGRDEQFF. The DNA for the CDR3 is TGTGCCAGCAGTGAAACCCTAGCGGGGGGCCGCGATGAGCAGTTCTTC.

V and J are TRBV7-2 and TRBJ2-1, with TRBD1 matching over 8 bases. Germline V CDR1 and CDR2: SGHTA, FQGNSA. The V gene end was trimmed by 5 bases and the J gene end by 8 bases; junction bases not matched to a gene: 8. The CDR3 has 14 amino acids. CDR3 sequence reads: CASSPRGTGHEQFF. The CDR3 DNA reads as TGTGCCAGCAGCCCTAGAGGGACAGGCCATGAGCAGTTCTTC.

The gene calls are TRBV30 and TRBJ1-1; 7 positions agree with TRBD1. The V gene's germline CDR1 is GTSNPN and CDR2 SVGIG (reference sequence). V lost 8 bases and J lost 6; bases outside the gene matches: 9. There are 12 residues in the CDR3. The CDR3 nucleotides are TGTGCCCGCATCCGGCAGGGGGCTGAAGCTTTCTTT. Residues: CARIRQGAEAFF.

The gene calls are TRBV7-9 and TRBJ1-2; D is possibly TRBD1 (6 bases). The CDR3 contains 13 residues. The V gene lost 3 bases and the J gene lost 4 bases, with 9 bases spanning the gap. Germline CDR1 SEHNR, CDR2 FQNEAQ (reference sequence). CDR3 DNA: TGTGCCAGCAGCTTGGACAGCTTCTATGGCTACACCTTC. This sequence encodes CASSLDSFYGYTF.

This chain connects TRBV9 to TRBJ2-3; TRBD2 agrees at 10 bases. The length of the CDR3 is 16 residues. Germline V gene data show CDR1 as SGDLS and CDR2 as YYNGEE. J was trimmed by 6 bases and V by 0 bases; bases with no gene match: 7. CDR3 sequence reads: CASSVVSAGGSDTQYF. The CDR3 DNA reads TGTGCCAGCAGCGTAGTCTCAGCGGGGGGGTCCGATACGCAGTATTTT.

This chain connects TRBV23-1 to TRBJ1-2; the D gene is possibly TRBD1 (6 bases). TRBV23-1 is designated an ORF whose function remains uncertain. The CDR3 has 19 residues. Trimming took 1 base from V and 3 from J, leaving 24 bases between them. CDR3 loop: CASSQYYRQAHGPDYGYTF. The CDR3, as DNA: TGCGCCAGCAGTCAATATTATCGACAGGCGCATGGCCCCGACTATGGCTACACCTTC.

This rearrangement joins TRBV9 to TRBJ1-4; the D gene is possibly TRBD1 (5 bases). This CDR3 is 12 amino acids long. Germline V gene lookup returns CDR1 SGDLS and CDR2 YYNGEE. Trimming pared 5 bases from V and 8 bases from J, leaving 10 bases between. In DNA form, the CDR3 reads TGTGCCAGCAGTGACAGTAGCGAAAAACTGTTTTTT. Protein product: CASSDSSEKLFF.

V gene TRBV10-1 combines with J gene TRBJ2-3, with D perhaps TRBD2 (5 bases). Deletions cut 4 bases from V and 1 base from J, with 12 bases between. Germline V CDR1 and CDR2: WNHNN, SYGVQD (reference sequence). There are 15 residues in the CDR3. This CDR3 is CASSGRQEGTDTQYF. Here the CDR3 DNA reads TGCGCCAGCAGTGGACGTCAGGAGGGCACAGATACGCAGTATTTT.

This chain joins TRBV7-9 and TRBJ1-2, with D unresolved. The ends were cut back, 4 bases at V and 4 bases at J, with 19 bases in the middle. Looked up from germline, CDR1 is SEHNR and CDR2 is FQNEAQ (reference sequence). CDR3 length: 16 amino acids. CDR3 sequence (DNA): TGTGCCAGCAGCTCCCCCACTTGGACTATAGGCTATGGCTACACCTTC. Its translation: CASSSPTWTIGYGYTF.

This chain joins TRBV9 and TRBJ2-3, with D possibly being TRBD2 (6 bases). This CDR3 spans 13 amino acids. V was pared by 3 bases and J by 1 base, with 6 bases between. Germline CDR1 reads SGDLS; CDR2 reads YYNGEE. The CDR3 nucleotides read TGTGCCAGCAGCGCGGGGGGCACAGATACGCAGTATTTT. Its translation: CASSAGGTDTQYF.

V usage is TRBV5-4 and J usage is TRBJ1-2; D is undetermined. V gave up 4 bases and J gave up 3 bases, with 16 bases separating them. CDR1 and CDR2 from the germline V gene are SGHNT and YYREEE (reference sequence). This CDR3 spans 15 amino acids. The CDR3 sequence: CASSQPGVWDYGYTF. In nucleotides, the CDR3 is TGTGCCAGCAGCCAACCGGGTGTTTGGGACTATGGCTACACCTTC.

This chain uses TRBV28 with TRBJ2-5, with 7 bases lining up with TRBD2. Germline loops: CDR1 MDHEN, CDR2 SYDVKM. The CDR3 is 16 amino acids. Unmatched junction bases numbered 11, after V lost 6 bases and J lost 1 base. The CDR3 coding sequence is TGTGCCAGCAGCTACAGTGGAAGCGGGGCCCAAGAGACCCAGTACTTC. It encodes CASSYSGSGAQETQYF.

This clone was counted a few times. Lacking the conserved final phenylalanine or tryptophan, this CDR3 likely reflects a read error. It is unclear where the CDR3 begins or ends on the DNA, so no DNA is shown, and the CDR3 is as TCRdb lists it. V and J are TRBV6-5 and TRBJ2-7; TRBD1 is taken as the D call from the table, unchecked against the DNA. The CDR3 length is 8 residues, termini included. Germline loops: CDR1 MNHEY, CDR2 SVGAGI. CDR3 sequence: CASSYPPC.

This clone was recorded only once. V usage is TRBV29-1 and J usage is TRBJ1-2, with a tentative D call TRBD1 (6 bases). V was cut by 6 bases and J by 7 bases, with 15 bases left in between. The germline V gene encodes CDR1 SQVTM and CDR2 ANQGSEA. The CDR3 loop spans 12 amino acids. CDR3 bases: TGCAGCGTACAGGGAGAAGGTATTGGCTACACCTTC. It specifies CSVQGEGIGYTF.

This clone was observed once. This chain joins TRBV12-5 and TRBJ2-2; 9 bases agree with TRBD2. The germline V gene encodes CDR1 LGHNT and CDR2 FRNRAP. The ends lost 2 bases at V and 6 bases at J; junction bases unmatched: 7. This CDR3 region has 16 residues. In DNA form, the CDR3 reads TGTGCTAGTGGTTTGAACCCGTTAGCGGGAGCCGGGGAGCTGTTTTTT. This sequence encodes CASGLNPLAGAGELFF. Looking up the rest from reference TRBV12-5 and TRBJ2-2 gives the full variable domain: DARVTQTPRHKVTEMGQEVTMRCQPILGHNTVFWYRQTMMQGLELLAYFRNRAPLDDSGMPKDRFSAEMPDATLATLKIQPSEPRDSAVYFCASGLNPLAGAGELFFGEGSRLTVL.

The V call is TRBV6-5, the J call TRBJ2-7; 9 bases agree with TRBD1. The CDR3 loop spans 14 amino acids. The V gene's germline CDR1 is MNHEY and CDR2 SVGAGI. With V trimmed by 6 bases and J by 2 bases, 5 bases remained unmatched. The CDR3 region is CASRLQGAAYEQYF. Written as DNA, the CDR3 is TGTGCCAGCAGATTACAGGGGGCAGCCTACGAGCAGTACTTC.

V is TRBV5-1 and J is TRBJ2-3, with a weak D call TRBD2 (6 bases). CDR3 length: 14 residues. V was pared by 3 bases and J by 2 bases, with 10 bases between. Germline V gene sequence: CDR1 SGHRS, CDR2 YFSETQ. CDR3 loop: CASSSGDFTDTQYF. The CDR3 DNA reads as TGCGCCAGCAGCTCCGGGGACTTCACAGATACGCAGTATTTT. The complete variable domain, with remaining parts taken from reference TRBV5-1 and TRBJ2-3, reads KAGVTQTPRYLIKTRGQQVTLSCSPISGHRSVSWYQQTPGQGLQFLFEYFSETQRNKGNFPGRFSGRQFSNSRSEMNVSTLELGDSALYLCASSSGDFTDTQYFGPGTRLTVL.

This clone was counted a single time. DNA for the CDR3: TGTGCCAGCTCACCACCAGGACAGGGGGCTACAGCGACCCAGCATTTT. As protein: CASSPPGQGATATQHF. The V and J genes are TRBV18 and TRBJ1-5; 11 bases match TRBD1. The length of the CDR3 is 16 residues. Germline assignment: CDR1 KGHSH and CDR2 LQKENI. Losses at the gene ends were 0 bases for V and 11 bases for J; bases not matched to a gene: 9.

This clone was seen once. The chain is built from TRBV7-8 and TRBJ2-5; 7 bases are shared with TRBD1. The CDR3 runs 15 residues. Germline CDR1 is SGHVS and CDR2 is FQNEAQ. The junction had 4 bases not matched to a gene; V was cut back by 1 base and J by 2 bases. CDR3 nucleotides: TGTGCCAGCAGCTTAGGGGGACAGAGACAAGAGACCCAGTACTTC. Translated: CASSLGGQRQETQYF.

The genes are TRBV5-1 and TRBJ1-4, with TRBD1 matching 8 bases. There are 14 residues in the CDR3. Per germline, CDR1 SGHRS and CDR2 YFSETQ. V was pared by 3 bases and J by 7 bases, with 5 bases of the junction left unmatched. The CDR3 region is CASSSTGAGEKLFF. The CDR3 nucleotides read TGCGCCAGCAGCTCGACAGGGGCTGGTGAAAAACTGTTTTTT.